The sequence of this TCR beta chain was determined in a study of cytomegalovirus exposure and HLA in healthy donors. Across the whole study: A previous analysis identified 100 million or so unique TCR beta sequences derived from about 180 million T cells.

Use of 60 Vbeta and 13 Jbeta primers characterized the PCR. The protocol was immunoSEQ multiplex PCR, while the TCRdb copy is restricted to in-frame clones and leaves out a portion. The profile shows more than 150,000 clones, over 70% of them singletons. V was clipped by 4 bases and J by 0 bases, with 18 bases between them. The germline V gene has CDR1 LNHDA and CDR2 SQIVND (reference sequence). This CDR3 region has 17 residues. Worth noting for this clone: What it recognizes is unknown.

Study-wide findings and caveats: It was reported that the classifier diagnosed cytomegalovirus status with high specificity and sensitivity in both the original and validation cohorts. Across HLA loci, a later analysis found differing TCR association rates, with DRB1 most and HLA-C fewest. A later analysis reported that several of the most significant clusters appeared to be linked to common viral pathogens, among them Epstein-Barr virus.

V gene TRBV19 combines with J gene TRBJ2-5, with D tentatively TRBD2 (7 bases). Sequenced sample: PBMCs. The receptor was derived from a woman younger than 45 in good health and CMV-seronegative. CDR3 protein: CASSNPRAGAYQETQYF. The DNA for the CDR3 is TGTGCCAGTAGTAACCCTAGGGCGGGGGCGTACCAAGAGACCCAGTACTTC.